Sequencing of this T cell receptor beta chain was carried out in a study of radiotherapy plus CTLA-4 blockade in lung cancer. Patients in the study, people with chemo-refractory metastatic non-small-cell lung cancer, received focal radiation plus ipilimumab CTLA-4 blockade. This CDR3 has 15 amino acids. Germline V gives CDR1 KGHSH, CDR2 LQKENI. The V segment lost 4 bases and the J segment 6 bases; nucleotides outside the gene matches: 9. TCRdb's copy holds only in-frame clones and misses some; the assay was immunoSEQ multiplex PCR. Altogether over 60,000 clones are present, more than 75% being singletons, with the ten largest covering over 35%.

The receptor's source is a human donor with non-small cell lung cancer that progressed on radiotherapy plus ipilimumab. The V and J genes are TRBV18 and TRBJ2-1; 7 bases map to TRBD1. The source was peripheral blood, collected from a patient treated with radiotherapy plus ipilimumab. Here the CDR3 reads CASSQETGKVNEQFF. CDR3 nucleotides: TGTGCCAGCTCACAGGAGACAGGGAAGGTCAATGAGCAGTTCTTC.